This T cell receptor (beta chain) was found in a study of cytomegalovirus exposure and HLA in healthy donors. CDR3 length equals 14 residues. The V and J ends lost 0 bases and 9 bases respectively, with 14 bases between them. The V gene's germline CDR1 is KGHSH and CDR2 LQKENI. PCR employed 60 Vbeta and 13 Jbeta primers. Here immunoSEQ multiplex PCR was the method, and the copy in TCRdb shows in-frame clones only, minus some. Of tens of thousands of clones in the sample, around three quarters are singletons; the top ten hold around 1.5%. Nominally healthy donors provided the samples, though records likely missed some immune exposures.

The chain links TRBV18 to TRBJ1-2, with D possibly matching TRBD1 (5 bases). This TCR came from a male donor in good health and CMV-seronegative. The sequencing input was PBMCs. The CDR3 DNA reads TGTGCCAGCTCACCACCCCCGCCAGGGCAGAGCTACACCTTC. It encodes CASSPPPPGQSYTF. The variable domain in full, with the rest retrieved from reference TRBV18 and TRBJ1-2, is NAGVMQNPRHLVRRRGQEARLRCSPMKGHSHVYWYRQLPEEGLKFMVYLQKENIIDESGMPKERFSAEFPKEGPSILRIQQVVRGDSAAYFCASSPPPPGQSYTFGSGTRLTVV.